This note documents a single T cell receptor beta chain sequence. Its matching antigen is unknown. This record belongs to a study of cytomegalovirus exposure and HLA in healthy donors. Findings and caveats of the study: Cytomegalovirus-associated status was assigned to roughly 160 TCR beta chains. There were some public TCRs occurring in many donors, but most TCR sequences were rare.

CDR1 and CDR2 (germline): LNHDA, SQIVND (reference sequence). J was trimmed by 2 bases and V by 2 bases; bases with no gene match: 6. This CDR3 spans 16 amino acids. Use of 60 Vbeta and 13 Jbeta primers characterized the PCR. Here immunoSEQ multiplex PCR was the method, and the copy in TCRdb shows in-frame clones only, minus some. Found here are roughly 200,000 clones, more than 65% of them singletons; the top ten hold less than 2%. The receptor was isolated from a woman aged 25-40 years in good health and CMV-seronegative. Material for sequencing was PBMCs. This chain uses TRBV19 with TRBJ2-7; 10 bases are shared with TRBD1. The CDR3 loop is CASSILTGQGAYEQYF. CDR3 sequence (DNA): TGTGCCAGTAGTATACTAACCGGACAGGGGGCCTACGAGCAGTACTTC.